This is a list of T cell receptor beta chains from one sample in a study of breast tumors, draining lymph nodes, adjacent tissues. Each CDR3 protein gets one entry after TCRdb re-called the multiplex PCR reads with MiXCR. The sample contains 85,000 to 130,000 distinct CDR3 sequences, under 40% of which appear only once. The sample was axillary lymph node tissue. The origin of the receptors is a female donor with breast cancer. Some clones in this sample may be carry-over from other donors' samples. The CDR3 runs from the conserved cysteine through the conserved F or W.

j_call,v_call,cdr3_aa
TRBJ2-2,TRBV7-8,CASLGRANTGELFF
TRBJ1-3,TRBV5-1,CASSLVPGRGVGNTIYF
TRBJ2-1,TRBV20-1,CSAKGLAGGSYNEQFF
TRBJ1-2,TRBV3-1,CASSQDRFGGLGGYTF
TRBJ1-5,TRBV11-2,CASSLDYGGYQPQHF
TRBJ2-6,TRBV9,CASSVVGGIGANVLTF
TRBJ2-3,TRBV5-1,CASSLGLITDTQYF
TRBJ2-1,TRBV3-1,CASSQVLYNEQFF
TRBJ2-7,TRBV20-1,CSARDWTGGSYEQYF
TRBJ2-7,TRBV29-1,CSVAEPHEQYF
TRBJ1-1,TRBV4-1,CASSQDRAGRNTEAFF
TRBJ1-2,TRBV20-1,CSASEDRGGYGYTF
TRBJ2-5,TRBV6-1,CASSHREETLYF
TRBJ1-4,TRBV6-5,CASSYSIGEWYEKLFF
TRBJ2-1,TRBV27,CASSLSSSQGDAGYYNEQFF
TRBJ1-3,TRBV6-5,CASSYGTGDGNTIYF
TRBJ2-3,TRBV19,CASSMRAGSTDTQYF
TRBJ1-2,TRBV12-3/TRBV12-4,CASSATRIYGYTF
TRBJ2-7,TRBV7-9,CASSRDNSYEQYF
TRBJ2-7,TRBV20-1,CSARPLAGSSYEQCF
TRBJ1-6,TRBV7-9,CASSHRDRDNSPLHF
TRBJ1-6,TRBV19,CASSFDRVEDSPLHF
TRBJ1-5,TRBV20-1,CSASSDWDQPQHF
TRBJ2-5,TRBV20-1,CSATSGRKAGGTDTQYF
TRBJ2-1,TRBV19,CASSFARPGGYNEQFF
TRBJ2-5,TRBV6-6,CASSLGKRGLQETQYF
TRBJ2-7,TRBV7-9,CASSEGGTGTYKQHF
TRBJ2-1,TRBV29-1,CSVFLGGGLAYTYNEQFF
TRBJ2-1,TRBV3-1,CASSLRRDEYNGQFF
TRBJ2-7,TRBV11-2,CASSLVVGSEQYF
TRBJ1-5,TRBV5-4,CASSAGQGNQPQHF
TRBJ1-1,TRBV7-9,CASSPHGTVNTEAFF
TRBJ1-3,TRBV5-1,CASSSDRAKDTIYF
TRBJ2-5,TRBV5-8,CASSLGTAGPGETQYF
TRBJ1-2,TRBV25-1,CASRREGGGYTF
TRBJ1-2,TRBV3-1,CASSQRNTLPPTINYGYTF
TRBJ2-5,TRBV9,CASSVSSLQETQSF
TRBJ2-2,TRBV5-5,CASSLLAAFGYYTGELFF
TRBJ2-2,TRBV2,CASSRTRETNTGELFF
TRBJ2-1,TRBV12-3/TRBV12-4,CASGPTGGNERFF
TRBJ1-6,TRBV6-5,CASSYSRGGIGAPLHF
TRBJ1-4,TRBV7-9,CASSRTGGFEKLFF
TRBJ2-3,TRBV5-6,CASSSKAGRTDTQYF